This T cell receptor beta chain comes out of a study of T cells in Graves' hyperthyroidism and ophthalmopathy. Across the whole study: The initial diagnosis was the point when peripheral blood was collected, ahead of any treatment.

The table lists this clonotype with many counts. Graves' hyperthyroidism qualified as stable when ophthalmopathy did not progress within 18 months. Hyperthyroidism was newly diagnosed in patients aged 18 to 65 (duration under 2 months). Fresh peripheral blood, more than 9 ml, yielded the PBMCs. What was amplified from RNA transcripts were TCR beta CDR3 regions. TCR CDR3 underwent first-round RT-PCR with the HTBI primer set. From the multiplex PCR reads, TCRdb called clonotypes with MiXCR, one entry per CDR3 protein. This sample has roughly 380,000 distinct CDR3 sequences, with approximately 14% found just once. The CDR3 runs 15 residues. Germline loops: CDR1 SQVTM, CDR2 ANQGSEA. The trim removed 3 bases at V and 0 bases at J, leaving 7 bases unmatched.

This chain connects TRBV29-1 to TRBJ1-1; 7 nucleotides match TRBD1. Sequenced input: blood. This TCR derives from a woman aged 18-29 years with Graves' hyperthyroidism. CDR3 sequence: CSVERGLTVNTEAFF. Here the CDR3 DNA reads TGCAGCGTTGAGAGGGGGCTTACCGTGAACACTGAAGCTTTCTTT.